This T cell receptor (beta chain) derives from a study of regulatory T cells in long-lasting Graves disease. Trimming took off 8 bases at V and 0 bases at J, with 15 bases between the two ends. Germline lookup yields CDR1 KGHSH and CDR2 LQKENI. The CDR3 loop spans 15 amino acids. This clonotype was picked up many times. Construction of TCR beta libraries relied on iRepertoire HTBI primers and on Arm-PCR targeting CDR3 regions. TCRdb ran MiXCR on the multiplex PCR reads and lists one entry per CDR3 protein. Seen here are fewer than 450,000 distinct CDR3 sequences, about 15% observed once, and the top ten hold about 8%. Time point denoted: newly diagnosed GD, antithyroid drugs for less than 3 months. Isolated PBMC RNA provided the starting material for the TCR library. This sample also appeared in a second study, on T cells in Graves' hyperthyroidism and ophthalmopathy.

The V call is TRBV18, the J call TRBJ2-3; D might be TRBD2 (5 bases). The source of this sequence is a middle-aged woman with Graves disease. The sequenced sample was peripheral blood mononuclear cells (PBMCs), obtained at new diagnosis, from a patient treated with antithyroid drugs. The CDR3 loop reads CASSPRAGSTDTQYF. The DNA of the CDR3 is TGTGCCAGCAGCCCTCGGGCGGGTAGCACAGATACGCAGTATTTT.